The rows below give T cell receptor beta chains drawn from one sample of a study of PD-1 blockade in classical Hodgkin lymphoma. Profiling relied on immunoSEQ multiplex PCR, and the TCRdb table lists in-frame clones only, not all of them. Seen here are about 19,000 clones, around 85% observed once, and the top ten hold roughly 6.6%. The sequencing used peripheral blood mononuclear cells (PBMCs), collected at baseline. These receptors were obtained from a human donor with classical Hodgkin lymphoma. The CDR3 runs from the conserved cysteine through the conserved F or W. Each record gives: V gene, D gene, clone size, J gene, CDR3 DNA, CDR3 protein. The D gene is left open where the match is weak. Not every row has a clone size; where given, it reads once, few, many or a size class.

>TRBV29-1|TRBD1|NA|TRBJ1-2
TGCAGCGTGACAGGGGGTAACTATGGCTACACCTTC
CSVTGGNYGYTF
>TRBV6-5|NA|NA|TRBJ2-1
TGTGCCAGCAGTGACGTAAGCTCCTACAATGAGCAGTTCTTC
CASSDVSSYNEQFF
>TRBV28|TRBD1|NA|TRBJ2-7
TGTGCCAGCAGTCCTCCTATGGACAGGCAACAAACCTACGAGCAGTACTTC
CASSPPMDRQQTYEQYF
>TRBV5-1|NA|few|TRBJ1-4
TGCGCCAGCAGCTGGGCAGGTCGAACTAATGAAAAACTGTTTTTT
CASSWAGRTNEKLFF
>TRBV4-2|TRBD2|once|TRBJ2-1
TGTGCCAGCAGCCAAGATGGTAGCGGGGGGGATTCCTACAATGAGCAGTTCTTC
CASSQDGSGGDSYNEQFF
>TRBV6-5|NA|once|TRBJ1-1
TGTGCCAGCAGTTACTCCCCTGGGAACACTGAAGCTTTCTTT
CASSYSPGNTEAFF
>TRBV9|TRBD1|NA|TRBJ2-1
TGTGCCAGCAGCGTAGAGGCCAGGGGGTACAATGAGCAGTTCTTC
CASSVEARGYNEQFF
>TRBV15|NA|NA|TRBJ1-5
TGTGCCACCAGCAGAGACAGTAGCAATCAGCCCCAGCATTTT
CATSRDSSNQPQHF
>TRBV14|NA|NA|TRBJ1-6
TGTGCCAGCAGCCGCTCTGGAGGTAATTCACCCCTCCACTTT
CASSRSGGNSPLHF
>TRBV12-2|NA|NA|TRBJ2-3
TGTGCAAGTCGCTTAAAAAAGTATTTT
CASRLKKYF
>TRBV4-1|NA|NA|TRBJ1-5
TGCGCCAGCAGCCAAGAATCTGTGCCCGGAGGGGAGCCCCAGCATTTT
CASSQESVPGGEPQHF
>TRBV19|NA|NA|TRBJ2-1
TGTGCCAGTAGTCCGACTTGGCTAGAGCAGTTCTTC
CASSPTWLEQFF
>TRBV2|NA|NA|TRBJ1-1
TGTGCCAAAAAATTCCCGAACACTGAAGCTTTCTTT
CAKKFPNTEAFF
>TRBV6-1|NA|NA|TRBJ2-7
TGTGCCACCAGGCGGGACAACTACGAGCAGTACTTC
CATRRDNYEQYF
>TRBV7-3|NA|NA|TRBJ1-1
TGTGCCAGCAGCTTAACTAGAGAGACTGAAGCTTTCTTT
CASSLTRETEAFF
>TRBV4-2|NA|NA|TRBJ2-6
TGTGCCAGCAGCCAAGATGACAGCTCTGGGGCCAACGTCCTGACTTTC
CASSQDDSSGANVLTF
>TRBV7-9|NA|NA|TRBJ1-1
TGTGCCAGCAGCTTGGGGACGAACACTGAAGCTTTCTTT
CASSLGTNTEAFF
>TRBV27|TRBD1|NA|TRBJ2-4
TGTGCCAGCAGTGTCGGACAGGGCTGGGCCAAAAACATTCAGTACTTC
CASSVGQGWAKNIQYF
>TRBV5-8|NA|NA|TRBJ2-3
TGTGCCAGCAGCTTCGGGGTTAGGACAGATACGCAGTATTTT
CASSFGVRTDTQYF
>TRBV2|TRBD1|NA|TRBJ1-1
TGTGCCAGCAGTTTTTCCCGGGACAGGGGTTCTCCTAGCACTGAAGCTTTCTTT
CASSFSRDRGSPSTEAFF